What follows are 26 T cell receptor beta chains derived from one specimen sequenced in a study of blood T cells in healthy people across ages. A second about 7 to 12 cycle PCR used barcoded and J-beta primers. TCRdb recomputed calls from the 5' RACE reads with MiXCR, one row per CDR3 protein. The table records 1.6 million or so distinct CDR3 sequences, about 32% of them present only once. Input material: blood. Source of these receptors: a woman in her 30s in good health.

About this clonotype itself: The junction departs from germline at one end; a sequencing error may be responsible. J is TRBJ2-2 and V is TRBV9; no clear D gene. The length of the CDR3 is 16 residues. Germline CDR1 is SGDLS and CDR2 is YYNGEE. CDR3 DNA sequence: TGTGCCGGCAGCGTAGGCGTCGGCCCGGACACCGGGGAGCTGTTTTTT. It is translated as CAGSVGVGPDTGELFF.

The chain's CDR3 is CASSLGTGGGYGYTF. The DNA of the CDR3 is TGTGCCAGCAGCTTAGGGACAGGGGGCGGCTATGGCTACACCTTC. The gene calls are TRBV7-8 and TRBJ1-2, with 11 nucleotides matching TRBD1. Trimming at V came to 1 base and at J to 4 bases, leaving 2 bases not matched to a gene. The CDR3 contains 15 residues. Germline V gives CDR1 SGHVS, CDR2 FQNEAQ.

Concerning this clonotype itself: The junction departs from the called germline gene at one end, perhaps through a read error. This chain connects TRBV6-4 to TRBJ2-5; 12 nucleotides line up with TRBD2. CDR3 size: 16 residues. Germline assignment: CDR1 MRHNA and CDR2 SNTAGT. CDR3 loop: CAGRDKTSGSSKTQYF. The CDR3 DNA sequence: TGTGCCGGCAGGGATAAGACTAGCGGGAGTTCAAAGACCCAGTACTTC.

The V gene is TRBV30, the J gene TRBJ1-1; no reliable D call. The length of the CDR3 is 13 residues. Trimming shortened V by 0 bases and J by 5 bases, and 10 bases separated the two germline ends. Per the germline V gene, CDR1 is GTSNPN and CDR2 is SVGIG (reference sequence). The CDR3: CAWSVMGETEAFF. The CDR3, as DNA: TGTGCCTGGAGTGTAATGGGAGAGACTGAAGCTTTCTTT.

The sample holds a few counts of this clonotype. As DNA, the CDR3 is TGTGCCAGCAGTCCCCGTGGGGGGCGGTTCCACGAGCAGTACTTC. Protein sequence: CASSPRGGRFHEQYF. The chain recombines TRBV7-3 with TRBJ2-7, with D possibly being TRBD1 or TRBD2 (6 bases each). V was shortened by 6 bases and J by 5 bases, with 20 bases between the two germline ends. Germline CDR1 SGHTA, CDR2 FQGTGA. The CDR3 has 15 amino acids.

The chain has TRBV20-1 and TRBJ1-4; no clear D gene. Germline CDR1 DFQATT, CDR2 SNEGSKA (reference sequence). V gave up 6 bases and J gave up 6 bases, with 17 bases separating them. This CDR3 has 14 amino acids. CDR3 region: CSAREAETYEKLFF. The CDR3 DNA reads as TGCAGTGCCCGAGAGGCAGAAACATATGAAAAACTGTTTTTT.

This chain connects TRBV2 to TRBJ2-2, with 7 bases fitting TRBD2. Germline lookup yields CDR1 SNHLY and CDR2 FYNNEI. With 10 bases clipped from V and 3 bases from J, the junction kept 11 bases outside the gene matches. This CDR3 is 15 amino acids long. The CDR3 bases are TGTGCCACCCCCACGCAGCGGGAACACACCGGGGAGCTGTTTTTT. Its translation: CATPTQREHTGELFF.

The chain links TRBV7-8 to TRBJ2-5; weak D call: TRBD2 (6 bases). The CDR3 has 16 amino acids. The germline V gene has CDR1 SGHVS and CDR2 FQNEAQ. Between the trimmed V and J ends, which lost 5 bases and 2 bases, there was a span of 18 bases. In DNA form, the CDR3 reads TGTGCCAGCAGCCCAAATTCAGGGAGGTCACAAGAGACCCAGTACTTC. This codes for CASSPNSGRSQETQYF.

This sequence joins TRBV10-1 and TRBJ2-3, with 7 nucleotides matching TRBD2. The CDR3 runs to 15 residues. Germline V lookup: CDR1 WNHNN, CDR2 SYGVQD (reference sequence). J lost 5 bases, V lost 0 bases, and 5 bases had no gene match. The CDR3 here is CASSESGSGKDTQYF. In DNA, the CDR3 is TGCGCCAGCAGTGAGTCCGGGAGCGGGAAAGATACGCAGTATTTT.

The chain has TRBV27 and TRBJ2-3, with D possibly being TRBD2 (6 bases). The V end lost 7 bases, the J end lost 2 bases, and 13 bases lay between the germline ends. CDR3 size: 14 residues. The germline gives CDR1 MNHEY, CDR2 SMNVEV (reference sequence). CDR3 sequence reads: CASTRAGNTDTQYF. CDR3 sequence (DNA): TGTGCCAGCACCCGCGCGGGGAACACAGATACGCAGTATTTT.

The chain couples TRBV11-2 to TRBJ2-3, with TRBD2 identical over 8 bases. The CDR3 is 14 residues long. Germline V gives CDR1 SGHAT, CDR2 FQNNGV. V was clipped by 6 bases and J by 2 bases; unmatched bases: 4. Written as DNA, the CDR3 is TGTGCCAGCAGGCCAGCGGGGGACACAGATACGCAGTATTTT. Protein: CASRPAGDTDTQYF.

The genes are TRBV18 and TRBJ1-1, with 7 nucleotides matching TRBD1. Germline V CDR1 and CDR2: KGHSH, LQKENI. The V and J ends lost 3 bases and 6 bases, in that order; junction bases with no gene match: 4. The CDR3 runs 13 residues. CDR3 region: CASSPTTGPEAFF. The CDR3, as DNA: TGTGCCAGCTCACCGACGACAGGGCCTGAAGCTTTCTTT.

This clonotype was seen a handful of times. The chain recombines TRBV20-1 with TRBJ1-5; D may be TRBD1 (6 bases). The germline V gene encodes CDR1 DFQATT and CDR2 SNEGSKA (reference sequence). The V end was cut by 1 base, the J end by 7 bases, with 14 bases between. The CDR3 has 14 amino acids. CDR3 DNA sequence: TGCAGTGCTAGAGGCAGGGGCGGATGGCAGCCCCAGCATTTT. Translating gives CSARGRGGWQPQHF.

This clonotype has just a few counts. The CDR3 sequence is CASRRQGANGYTF. CDR3 nucleotides: TGTGCCAGCAGAAGACAGGGGGCGAATGGCTACACCTTC. The chain recombines TRBV28 with TRBJ1-2; 10 nucleotides line up with TRBD1. This CDR3 contains 13 residues. V lost 6 bases and J lost 6; bases outside the gene matches: 4. Looked up from germline, CDR1 is MDHEN and CDR2 is SYDVKM.

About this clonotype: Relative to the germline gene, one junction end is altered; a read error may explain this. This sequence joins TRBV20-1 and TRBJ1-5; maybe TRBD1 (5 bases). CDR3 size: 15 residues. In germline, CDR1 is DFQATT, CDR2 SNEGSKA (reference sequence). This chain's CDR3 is CSATRGSDSNQPQHF. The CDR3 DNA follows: TGTAGTGCTACCCGGGGGAGTGATAGCAATCAGCCCCAGCATTTT.

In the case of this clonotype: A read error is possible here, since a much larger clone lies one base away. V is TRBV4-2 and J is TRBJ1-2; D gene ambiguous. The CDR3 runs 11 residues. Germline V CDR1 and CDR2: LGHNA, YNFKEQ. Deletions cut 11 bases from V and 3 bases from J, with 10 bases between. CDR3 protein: CAGRGYYGYTF. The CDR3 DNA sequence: TGTGCCGGCCGCGGGTACTATGGCTACACCTTC.

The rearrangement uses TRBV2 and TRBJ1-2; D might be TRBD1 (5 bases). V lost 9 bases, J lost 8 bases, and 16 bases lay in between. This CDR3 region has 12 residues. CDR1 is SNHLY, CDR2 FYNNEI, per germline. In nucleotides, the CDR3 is TGTGCCAGTACAGGTGCATCGGTCGGCTACACCTTC. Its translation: CASTGASVGYTF.

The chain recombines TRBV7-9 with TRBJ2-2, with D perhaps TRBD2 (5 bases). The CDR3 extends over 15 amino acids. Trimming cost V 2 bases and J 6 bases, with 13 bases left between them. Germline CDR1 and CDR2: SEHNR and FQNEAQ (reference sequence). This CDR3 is CASSLLALGSGELFF. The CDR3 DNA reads TGTGCCAGCAGCTTACTAGCTCTAGGGTCCGGGGAGCTGTTTTTT.

The chain's CDR3 is CASSQDLTNYGYTF. CDR3 nucleotides: TGCGCCAGCAGCCAAGATTTAACTAACTATGGCTACACCTTC. The V gene is TRBV4-1, the J gene TRBJ1-2; D is ambiguous. The V gene lost 0 bases and the J gene lost 0 bases, with 5 bases spanning the gap. This CDR3 comprises 14 residues. The V gene's germline CDR1 is MGHRA and CDR2 YSYEKL.

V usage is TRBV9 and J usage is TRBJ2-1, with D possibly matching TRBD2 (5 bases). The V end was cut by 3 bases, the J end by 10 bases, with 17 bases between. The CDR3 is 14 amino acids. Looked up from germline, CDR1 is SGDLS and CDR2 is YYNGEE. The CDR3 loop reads CASSARGKGLEQFF. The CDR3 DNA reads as TGTGCCAGCAGCGCCCGGGGAAAGGGTTTAGAGCAGTTCTTC.

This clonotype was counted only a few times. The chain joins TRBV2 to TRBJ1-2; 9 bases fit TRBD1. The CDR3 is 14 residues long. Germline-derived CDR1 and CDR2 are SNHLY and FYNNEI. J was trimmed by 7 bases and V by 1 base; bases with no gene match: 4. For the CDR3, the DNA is TGTGCCAGCAGTGAAGACAGGGGGCTGTTTGGCTACACCTTC. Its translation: CASSEDRGLFGYTF. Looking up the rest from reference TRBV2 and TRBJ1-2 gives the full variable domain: EPEVTQTPSHQVTQMGQEVILRCVPISNHLYFYWYRQILGQKVEFLVSFYNNEISEKSEIFDDQFSVERPDGSNFTLKIRSTKLEDSAMYFCASSEDRGLFGYTFGSGTRLTVV.

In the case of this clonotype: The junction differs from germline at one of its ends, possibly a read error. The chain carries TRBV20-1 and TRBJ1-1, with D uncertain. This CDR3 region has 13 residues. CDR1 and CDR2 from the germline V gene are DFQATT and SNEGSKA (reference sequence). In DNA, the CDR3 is TGCAGTGCTAGCCTCGACACGAACACTGCAGCTTTCTTT. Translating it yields CSASLDTNTAAFF.

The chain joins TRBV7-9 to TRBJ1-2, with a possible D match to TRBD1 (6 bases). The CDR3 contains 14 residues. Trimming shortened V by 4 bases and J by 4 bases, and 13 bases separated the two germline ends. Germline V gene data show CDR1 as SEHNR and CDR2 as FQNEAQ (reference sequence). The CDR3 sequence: CASSSLDRSYGYTF. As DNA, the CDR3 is TGTGCCAGCAGCTCCTTGGACAGAAGCTATGGCTACACCTTC.

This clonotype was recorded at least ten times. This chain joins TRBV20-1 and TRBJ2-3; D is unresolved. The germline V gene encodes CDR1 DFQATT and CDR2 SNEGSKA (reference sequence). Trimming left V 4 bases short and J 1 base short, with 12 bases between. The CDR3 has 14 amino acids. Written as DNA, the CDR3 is TGCAGTGCTACCAAACTGGCAGGCACAGATACGCAGTATTTT. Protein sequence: CSATKLAGTDTQYF.

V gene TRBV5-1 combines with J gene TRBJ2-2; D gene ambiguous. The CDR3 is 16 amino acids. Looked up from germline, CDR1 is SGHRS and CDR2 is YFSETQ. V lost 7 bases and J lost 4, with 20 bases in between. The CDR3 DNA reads TGCGCCAGCGCGGTGGCGAACACCGTGGGCACCGGGGAGCTGTTTTTT. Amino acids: CASAVANTVGTGELFF.

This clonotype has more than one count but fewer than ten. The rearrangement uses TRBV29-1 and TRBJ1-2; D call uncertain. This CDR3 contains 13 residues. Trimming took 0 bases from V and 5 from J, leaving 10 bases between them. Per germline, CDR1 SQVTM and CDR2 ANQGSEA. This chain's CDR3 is CSVEDGSRYGYTF. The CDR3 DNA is TGCAGCGTTGAAGATGGATCAAGGTATGGCTACACCTTC.